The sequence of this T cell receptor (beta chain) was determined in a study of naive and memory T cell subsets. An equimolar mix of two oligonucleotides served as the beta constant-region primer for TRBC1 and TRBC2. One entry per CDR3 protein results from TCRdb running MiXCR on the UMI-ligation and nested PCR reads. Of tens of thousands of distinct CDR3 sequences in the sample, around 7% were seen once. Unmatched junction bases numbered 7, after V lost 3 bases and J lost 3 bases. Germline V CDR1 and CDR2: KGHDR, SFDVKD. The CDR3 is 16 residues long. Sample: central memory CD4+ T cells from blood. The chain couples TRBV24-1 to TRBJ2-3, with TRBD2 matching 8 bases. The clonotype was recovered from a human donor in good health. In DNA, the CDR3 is TGTGCCACCAGTGATCTCCAAGCGGGAGTGACAGATACGCAGTATTTT. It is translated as CATSDLQAGVTDTQYF.